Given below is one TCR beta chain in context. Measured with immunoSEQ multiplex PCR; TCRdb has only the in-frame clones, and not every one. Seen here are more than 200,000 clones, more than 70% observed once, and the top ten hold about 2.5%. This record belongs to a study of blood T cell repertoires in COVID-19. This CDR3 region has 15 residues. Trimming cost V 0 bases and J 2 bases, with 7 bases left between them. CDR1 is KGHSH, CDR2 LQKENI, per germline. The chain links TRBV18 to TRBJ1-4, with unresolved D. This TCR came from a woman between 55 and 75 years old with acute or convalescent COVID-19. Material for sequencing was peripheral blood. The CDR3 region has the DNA TGTGCCAGCTCACCACCAGGAGGGACTAATGAAAAACTGTTTTTT. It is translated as CASSPPGGTNEKLFF.